These 18 T cell receptor beta chains share one sample of origin, sequenced in a study of shared clonotypes between healthy human individuals. This table comes from immunoSEQ multiplex PCR, and its TCRdb copy is limited to in-frame clones, with some not included. Among more than 2 million clones listed, approximately 95% were seen once. Sequencing input: naive CD4+ T cells sorted from blood. Subset indicated: CD45RA+ positively selected. The receptors stem from a man aged 18 to 35 in good health.

V usage is TRBV14 and J usage is TRBJ2-1; 10 nucleotides match TRBD1. The CDR3 contains 15 residues. Germline V CDR1 and CDR2: SGHDN, FVKESK. V lost 3 bases to trimming and J lost 2 bases; unmatched junction nucleotides: 1. This chain's CDR3 is CASSQGQGPYNEQFF. CDR3 DNA: TGTGCCAGCAGCCAGGGACAGGGGCCCTACAATGAGCAGTTCTTC. The full variable domain, in which reference TRBV14 and TRBJ2-1 provide the parts outside the CDR3, is EAGVTQFPSHSVIEKGQTVTLRCDPISGHDNLYWYRRVMGKEIKFLLHFVKESKQDESGMPNNRFLAERTGGTYSTLKVQPAELEDSGVYFCASSQGQGPYNEQFFGPGTRLTVL.

The CDR3 DNA follows: TGTGCCAGCGGCAGGGGCTCCTACAATGAGCAGTTCTTC. Amino acids: CASGRGSYNEQFF. V usage is TRBV6-5 and J usage is TRBJ2-1; D possibly corresponds to TRBD1 (6 bases). The CDR3 extends over 13 amino acids. Deletions cut 8 bases from V and 0 bases from J, with 8 bases between. Germline V lookup: CDR1 MNHEY, CDR2 SVGAGI.

This rearrangement joins TRBV6-1 to TRBJ2-5, with no clear D. V lost 6 bases, J lost 0 bases, and 14 bases lay in between. Per the germline V gene, CDR1 is MNHNS and CDR2 is SASEGT. The CDR3 has 15 residues. The CDR3: CASSLDPEYQETQYF. The CDR3 region has the DNA TGTGCCAGCAGCCTAGACCCCGAGTACCAAGAGACCCAGTACTTC.

This clone has only one observation. The chain carries TRBV10-2 and TRBJ2-7; TRBD1 aligns across 7 bases. V shed 5 bases and J 5 bases; nucleotides not matched to a gene: 6. The CDR3 loop spans 13 amino acids. Germline V gives CDR1 WSHSY, CDR2 SAAADI. CDR3 DNA: TGCGCCAGCAGTAGGACAGGTAGCCACGAGCAGTACTTC. It is translated as CASSRTGSHEQYF.

V gene TRBV15 combines with J gene TRBJ2-5, with D maybe TRBD1 (6 bases). V was cut by 3 bases and J by 5 bases, with 16 bases left in between. Germline V gene sequence: CDR1 LNHNV, CDR2 YYDKDF (reference sequence). This CDR3 has 15 amino acids. CDR3 region: CATSSLGQPRETQYF. CDR3 nucleotides: TGTGCCACCAGCAGCCTAGGACAGCCCAGGGAGACCCAGTACTTC.

V is TRBV4-3 and J is TRBJ1-1; no firm D call. CDR1 is LGHNA, CDR2 YSLEER, per germline. The CDR3 has 15 amino acids. V dropped 2 bases and J dropped 0 bases, with 10 bases sitting between them. DNA for the CDR3: TGCGCCAGCAGCCAATCCCGGGATATGAACACTGAAGCTTTCTTT. Amino acid sequence: CASSQSRDMNTEAFF.

This chain connects TRBV5-1 to TRBJ2-3; a possible D gene is TRBD1 (5 bases). Trimming stripped 4 bases from V and 6 bases from J, with 15 bases between. Per the germline V gene, CDR1 is SGHRS and CDR2 is YFSETQ. The CDR3 loop spans 14 amino acids. This CDR3 reads CASSPLGVIDTQYF. The CDR3 bases are TGCGCCAGCAGCCCTCTAGGGGTCATCGATACGCAGTATTTT.

This clone was detected once. The V and J genes are TRBV12-1 and TRBJ1-5. TRBV12-1 has pseudogene status. This CDR3 has 15 residues. The CDR3 coding sequence is TGTGCCAGCAGCTCCAAAACTATTAGCAATCAGCCCCAGCATTTT. Translating gives CASSSKTISNQPQHF.

Written as DNA, the CDR3 is TGTGCCAGCTCACCACGCGCGGGGACTAGCGTCCACGAGCAGTACTTC. It codes for CASSPRAGTSVHEQYF. V and J are TRBV18 and TRBJ2-7, with TRBD2 matching 10 bases. CDR1 is KGHSH, CDR2 LQKENI, per germline. The CDR3 is 16 residues long. J lost 5 bases, V lost 1 base, and 8 bases had no gene match.

The V gene is TRBV6-5, the J gene TRBJ2-7; TRBD1 might be the D (5 bases). From germline, CDR1 is MNHEY and CDR2 SVGAGI. The CDR3 length is 14 residues. Trimming took off 6 bases at V and 5 bases at J, with 17 bases between the two ends. The CDR3 sequence is CASRQGKTRNEQYF. The CDR3 DNA sequence: TGTGCCAGCAGGCAGGGTAAAACTCGGAACGAGCAGTACTTC.

V usage is TRBV7-2 and J usage is TRBJ1-2; TRBD1 aligns across 8 bases. The CDR3 extends over 13 amino acids. Germline V gene data show CDR1 as SGHTA and CDR2 as FQGNSA. After removal of 4 bases from V and 8 bases from J, the junction contained 6 bases not matched to a gene. CDR3 in DNA: TGTGCCAGCAGCTCCGGACAGGGCCGGGGCTACACCTTC. Its protein is CASSSGQGRGYTF.

The chain combines TRBV7-9 with TRBJ2-5; TRBD2 aligns across 12 bases. CDR1 and CDR2 from the germline V gene are SEHNR and FQNEAQ (reference sequence). The ends lost 4 bases at V and 5 bases at J; junction bases unmatched: 11. This CDR3 has 17 amino acids. In DNA form, the CDR3 reads TGTGCCAGCAGCTCCGGACTAGCGGGGCCCCGAGTGGAGACCCAGTACTTC. As protein: CASSSGLAGPRVETQYF.

This clone was counted a single time. V gene TRBV18 combines with J gene TRBJ2-5, with TRBD1 matching 7 bases. This CDR3 region has 14 residues. V lost 4 bases and J lost 5; bases outside the gene matches: 7. Germline V gives CDR1 KGHSH, CDR2 LQKENI. CDR3 coding DNA: TGTGCCAGCTCACGCGACAGGGTCGGGGAGACCCAGTACTTC. The encoded protein is CASSRDRVGETQYF.

The chain recombines TRBV7-9 with TRBJ2-7; TRBD2 is a possible D gene (6 bases). CDR1 and CDR2 from the germline V gene are SEHNR and FQNEAQ (reference sequence). Trimming left V 2 bases short and J 5 bases short, with 13 bases between. The CDR3 covers 14 residues. CDR3 loop: CASSLIVREDEQYF. CDR3 nucleotide sequence: TGTGCCAGCAGCTTAATTGTCAGGGAGGACGAGCAGTACTTC.

The chain links TRBV9 to TRBJ2-7; 7 bases are a match to TRBD1. J gave up 6 bases and V 0 bases, and 15 bases lay outside the gene matches. CDR1 SGDLS and CDR2 YYNGEE come from the germline V gene. The CDR3 is 17 amino acids. The CDR3 nucleotides are TGTGCCAGCAGCGTAGACTGGACGGGACAGAGGATTTCCGAGCAGTACTTC. Translation gives CASSVDWTGQRISEQYF.

This rearrangement joins TRBV18 to TRBJ2-7; 10 nucleotides match TRBD1. Germline V gene sequence: CDR1 KGHSH, CDR2 LQKENI. V lost 3 bases and J lost 2; bases outside the gene matches: 10. The CDR3 runs to 17 residues. The CDR3 DNA follows: TGTGCCAGCTCACCTACTGCGGGGACAGGGGAGGCCTACGAGCAGTACTTC. Translation: CASSPTAGTGEAYEQYF.

The chain combines TRBV7-9 with TRBJ2-4; TRBD2 agrees at 9 bases. The germline V gene encodes CDR1 SEHNR and CDR2 FQNEAQ (reference sequence). V lost 7 bases, J lost 7 bases, and 8 bases stayed unmatched. This CDR3 contains 14 residues. This CDR3 is CASTLAGTQNIQYF. For the CDR3, the DNA is TGTGCCAGCACCCTAGCGGGGACTCAGAACATTCAGTACTTC. Full variable domain (remainder filled in from reference TRBV7-9 and TRBJ2-4): DTGVSQNPRHKITKRGQNVTFRCDPISEHNRLYWYRQTLGQGPEFLTYFQNEAQLEKSRLLSDRFSAERPKGSFSTLEIQRTEQGDSAMYLCASTLAGTQNIQYFGAGTRLSVL.

This sequence joins TRBV2 and TRBJ2-2; D remains ambiguous. The germline V gene encodes CDR1 SNHLY and CDR2 FYNNEI. V was pared by 6 bases and J by 5 bases, with 13 bases between. This CDR3 is 14 amino acids long. The CDR3 sequence is CASRKSVGTGELFF. CDR3 DNA sequence: TGTGCCAGCAGAAAGTCGGTTGGGACCGGGGAGCTGTTTTTT. The full variable domain, completed using reference TRBV2 and TRBJ2-2, is EPEVTQTPSHQVTQMGQEVILRCVPISNHLYFYWYRQILGQKVEFLVSFYNNEISEKSEIFDDQFSVERPDGSNFTLKIRSTKLEDSAMYFCASRKSVGTGELFFGEGSRLTVL.